This entry lists 10 T cell receptor beta chains sequenced from one sample in a study of sequential checkpoint blockade in melanoma (dated by TCRdb to about 2019). Preparation of the library involved the immunoSEQ multiplex PCR assay. Entries here come from immuneACCESS through TCRdb and include only in-frame sequences with V and J called. Some clones fail to appear in such tables; in the studies checked, an unresolved V gene covers under half of the shortfall, and the cause of the remainder is unknown. Recorded for this sample are approximately 21,000 clones; roughly four fifths of them occurred a single time. Around 10% of the sample is taken by the ten largest. The treatment or condition label here, explained by the study, means: randomized to nivolumab then ipilimumab (arm A) or the reverse (arm B). The sample in question was CD8+ T cells sorted from blood (inferred from file names), obtained from a patient given nivolumab and ipilimumab in sequence. The receptors here all came from a human donor with melanoma.

The CDR3 DNA reads TGTGCCAGCAGACGGTGGGGGCCGGGTGAAAAACTGTTTTTT. Residues: CASRRWGPGEKLFF. This rearrangement joins TRBV28 to TRBJ1-4, with a possible D match to TRBD1 (6 bases). V was cut by 6 bases and J by 7 bases, with 15 bases left in between. The CDR3 loop spans 14 amino acids. Germline V CDR1 and CDR2: MDHEN, SYDVKM.

The chain recombines TRBV29-1 with TRBJ2-5, with 7 bases fitting TRBD2. The CDR3 length is 12 residues. V shed 4 bases and J 5 bases; nucleotides not matched to a gene: 4. Germline CDR1 and CDR2: SQVTM and ANQGSEA. The CDR3 loop is CSVAREGETQYF. The CDR3 nucleotides read TGCAGCGTTGCGAGGGAGGGGGAGACCCAGTACTTC. Using reference TRBV29-1 and TRBJ2-5 for the parts outside the CDR3, the full variable domain is SAVISQKPSRDICQRGTSLTIQCQVDSQVTMMFWYRQQPGQSLTLIATANQGSEATYESGFVIDKFPISRPNLTFSTLTVSNMSPEDSSIYLCSVAREGETQYFGPGTRLLVL.

The chain employs TRBV5-1 and TRBJ2-7, with 7 positions matching TRBD2. In germline, CDR1 is SGHRS, CDR2 YFSETQ. With V trimmed by 9 bases and J by 2 bases, 11 bases remained unmatched. The CDR3 extends over 14 amino acids. In nucleotides, the CDR3 is TGCGCCACCTCGCCCGGGACTACCACCTACGAGCAGTACTTC. Translating it yields CATSPGTTTYEQYF. The variable domain in full, completed from reference TRBV5-1 and TRBJ2-7, reads KAGVTQTPRYLIKTRGQQVTLSCSPISGHRSVSWYQQTPGQGLQFLFEYFSETQRNKGNFPGRFSGRQFSNSRSEMNVSTLELGDSALYLCATSPGTTTYEQYFGPGTRLTVT.

The chain uses TRBV19 and TRBJ1-5; TRBD1 agrees at 9 bases. The V gene's germline CDR1 is LNHDA and CDR2 SQIVND (reference sequence). Germline trimming cut 7 bases from V and 1 base from J; bases unmatched to any gene: 5. The CDR3 spans 15 residues. The CDR3 DNA sequence: TGTGCCAGTAACCCGACAGGGGGAAGCAATCAGCCCCAGCATTTT. This gives the protein CASNPTGGSNQPQHF.

This sequence joins TRBV5-1 and TRBJ2-2, with 7 bases matching TRBD1. After removal of 6 bases from V and 0 bases from J, the junction contained 11 bases not matched to a gene. The CDR3 totals 17 residues. Germline CDR1 SGHRS, CDR2 YFSETQ. The CDR3 DNA sequence: TGCGCCAGCACAAATAGAGGGGGCGCGTCGAACACCGGGGAGCTGTTTTTT. It codes for CASTNRGGASNTGELFF.

The rearrangement uses TRBV7-9 and TRBJ2-1; TRBD2 agrees at 8 bases. CDR1 and CDR2 from the germline V gene are SEHNR and FQNEAQ (reference sequence). Losses at the gene ends were 5 bases for V and 4 bases for J; bases not matched to a gene: 7. This CDR3 comprises 15 residues. The CDR3 is CASSQREKGYNEQFF. The CDR3 DNA is TGTGCCAGCAGCCAGCGGGAGAAGGGGTACAATGAGCAGTTCTTC.

The V gene is TRBV19, the J gene TRBJ1-1, with 7 bases matching TRBD1. With 6 bases clipped from V and 0 bases from J, the junction kept 7 bases outside the gene matches. Germline-derived CDR1 and CDR2 are LNHDA and SQIVND (reference sequence). CDR3 length: 15 amino acids. CDR3 in amino acids: CASSQTGLMNTEAFF. The CDR3, as DNA: TGTGCCAGTAGCCAGACAGGGCTCATGAACACTGAAGCTTTCTTT.

This clone has a single count. The chain joins TRBV18 to TRBJ2-7; 12 nucleotides align to TRBD1. This CDR3 comprises 19 residues. The germline gives CDR1 KGHSH, CDR2 LQKENI. Germline trimming cut 6 bases from V and 4 bases from J; bases unmatched to any gene: 19. The CDR3 here is CASSSLRGQGASRTYEQYF. CDR3 DNA: TGTGCCAGCTCGAGCCTTAGGGGACAGGGGGCTTCAAGGACTTACGAGCAGTACTTC.

Points on this clone: Its ends do not fully match the called genes, so a read error is possible. The chain uses TRBV7-6 and TRBJ2-3; TRBD1 matches 9 bases. The CDR3 is made up of 16 amino acids. Germline-derived CDR1 and CDR2 are SGHVS and FNYEAQ. The CDR3 bases are TGTGCCAGCAACTTAGGTGGGACAGGGATGGCAGATACGCAGTATTTT. Encoded protein: CASNLGGTGMADTQYF.

This clone came up once. The chain carries TRBV10-3 and TRBJ2-4; 10 positions match TRBD1. The germline gives CDR1 ENHRY, CDR2 SYGVKD. CDR3 size: 17 residues. The trim removed 3 bases at V and 1 base at J, leaving 6 bases unmatched. The CDR3 protein is CAISDHLGQGAKNIQYF. The CDR3 coding sequence is TGTGCCATCAGTGACCATTTGGGACAGGGGGCCAAAAACATTCAGTACTTC.